This T cell receptor beta chain is drawn from a study of cytomegalovirus exposure and HLA in healthy donors. Germline CDR1 and CDR2: SGHDT and YYEEEE. CDR3 length: 16 residues. Regarding the study as a whole: Later, TCR association rates were found to vary by HLA locus, highest for DRB1 and lowest for HLA-C. The presence/absence work took it that sequencing depth was about the same across donors.

The PCR was carried out with 60 Vbeta primers and 13 Jbeta primers. The method was immunoSEQ multiplex PCR; TCRdb's version includes in-frame clones alone and lacks a portion of them. The sample contains about 170,000 clones, roughly 85% of which appear only once. Details on this clone: Its target is not known. The junction departs from germline at one end; a sequencing error may be responsible.

It was healthy bone marrow donors who served as donors. When sampled, the donors appeared nominally healthy, though they likely had unrecorded immune exposures. The rearrangement links TRBV5-6 to TRBJ1-5, with unresolved D. Sequencing used PBMCs. The TCR comes from a male donor in good health and CMV-seronegative. The CDR3 DNA sequence: TGTGCCAGCAGCTCTACAAGGCGGCGGGCGGCGGGGTTTCAGGAGTTT. It specifies CASSSTRRRAAGFQEF.